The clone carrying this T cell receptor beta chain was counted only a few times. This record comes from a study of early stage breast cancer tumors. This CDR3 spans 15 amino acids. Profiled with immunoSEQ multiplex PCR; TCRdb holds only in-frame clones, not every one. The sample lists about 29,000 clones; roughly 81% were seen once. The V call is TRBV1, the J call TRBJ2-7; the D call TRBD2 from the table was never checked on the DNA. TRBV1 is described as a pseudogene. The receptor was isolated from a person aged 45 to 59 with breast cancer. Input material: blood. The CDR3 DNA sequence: TGCACCAGCAGCCAAGGTTGGGGGAGGGAGTACGAGCAGTACTTC. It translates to CTSSQGWGREYEQYF.